This entry describes one T cell receptor (beta chain). Its antigen is unidentified. The length of the CDR3 is 10 residues. Germline V gene sequence: CDR1 DFQATT, CDR2 SNEGSKA (reference sequence). This record belongs to a study of cytomegalovirus exposure and HLA in healthy donors. The PCR contained 60 Vbeta and 13 Jbeta primers. Produced via immunoSEQ multiplex PCR; TCRdb's table is partial and in-frame only. Here the sample table reports 150,000 or so clones. Study observations and caveats: In an earlier analysis, about 87% or about 30%: the productive usage of most TCR beta V segments.

This receptor was obtained from a woman aged 50 to 60 in good health and CMV-seronegative. Material for sequencing was PBMCs. V and J are TRBV20-1 and TRBJ1-1, with 7 positions matching TRBD1. The CDR3 DNA is TGCAGGGGTGGGACAGTTGAAGCTTTCTTT. Translated, it gives CRGGTVEAFF.